What follows are 7 T cell receptor beta chains derived from one specimen sequenced in a study of regulatory T cells in long-lasting Graves disease. iRepertoire HTBI primers and Arm-PCR of CDR3 regions built TCR beta libraries. MiXCR, applied by TCRdb to the multiplex PCR reads, yields one record per CDR3 protein. Here the sample spans about 530,000 distinct CDR3 sequences, about 16% being singletons. As for time point: newly diagnosed GD, antithyroid drugs for less than 3 months. Generation of the TCR library employed RNA extracted from PBMCs. The sample was also reused in another study, on T cells in Graves' hyperthyroidism and ophthalmopathy.

The material was peripheral blood mononuclear cells (PBMCs), obtained at new diagnosis, from a patient treated with antithyroid drugs. The receptors stem from a woman aged 35-65 years with Graves disease.

The chain links TRBV18 to TRBJ1-3, with 8 bases that match TRBD1. The germline CDR1 and CDR2 sequences are KGHSH and LQKENI. V shed 6 bases, J shed 10 bases, and the junction held 8 bases outside the gene matches. The CDR3 extends over 13 amino acids. The CDR3 spells CASSPDRGATIYF. The CDR3 coding sequence is TGTGCCAGCTCGCCAGACAGGGGAGCAACCATATATTTT.

This chain joins TRBV5-4 and TRBJ2-5, with TRBD1 as a possible D gene (7 bases). The V end lost 1 base, the J end lost 5 bases, and 15 bases lay between the germline ends. The CDR3 is made up of 15 amino acids. Germline values: CDR1 SGHNT, CDR2 YYREEE (reference sequence). CDR3 loop: CASSLSGRGRETQYF. For the CDR3, the DNA is TGTGCCAGCAGCTTGTCGGGCAGGGGGAGGGAGACCCAGTACTTC. Combining the CDR3 with reference TRBV5-4 and TRBJ2-5 gives the whole variable domain ETGVTQSPTHLIKTRGQQVTLRCSSQSGHNTVSWYQQALGQGPQFIFQYYREEENGRGNFPPRFSGLQFPNYSSELNVNALELDDSALYLCASSLSGRGRETQYFGPGTRLLVL.

This sequence joins TRBV12-3 or TRBV12-4 and TRBJ2-5, with TRBD2 matching 8 bases. CDR3 length: 15 residues. The trim removed 2 bases at V and 3 bases at J, leaving 5 bases unmatched. Here the CDR3 DNA reads TGTGCCAGCAGTTTAAGCGGGGGAGAAAAAGAGACCCAGTACTTC. This gives the protein CASSLSGGEKETQYF.

Comment on this clonotype: A much larger clone is a single base away; this may be a read error. Here the CDR3 DNA reads TGTGCCAGCAGCTCCCCGGGACTCTACAATGAGCAGTTCTTC. Its translation is CASSSPGLYNEQFF. This chain uses TRBV7-2 with TRBJ2-1; D possibly corresponds to TRBD2 (6 bases). CDR1 is SGHTA and CDR2 is FQGNSA in the germline V gene. Trimming pared 4 bases from V and 3 bases from J, leaving 10 bases between. The CDR3 has 14 residues. Looking up the rest from reference TRBV7-2 and TRBJ2-1 gives the full variable domain: GAGVSQSPSNKVTEKGKDVELRCDPISGHTALYWYRQSLGQGLEFLIYFQGNSAPDKSGLPSDRFSAERTGGSVSTLTIQRTQQEDSAVYLCASSSPGLYNEQFFGPGTRLTVL.

This clonotype showed up many times. This chain connects TRBV11-3 to TRBJ2-3, with D possibly TRBD1 on 6 matching bases. The CDR3 is 16 residues long. The germline V gene has CDR1 SGHNT and CDR2 YENEEA. Deletions cut 4 bases from V and 4 bases from J, with 18 bases between. This CDR3 reads CASSWDTRDGSDTQYF. CDR3 nucleotide sequence: TGTGCCAGCAGCTGGGACACAAGGGATGGGTCAGATACGCAGTATTTT.

This clonotype was counted many times. The CDR3 region is CASRLMYSTDTQYF. In DNA, the CDR3 is TGTGCCAGCCGTCTGATGTACAGCACAGATACGCAGTATTTT. J is TRBJ2-3 and V is TRBV12-3 or TRBV12-4; D remains ambiguous. The germline V and J ends were trimmed by 8 bases and 0 bases, with 12 bases remaining between them. The CDR3 covers 14 residues.

Many counts were recorded for this clonotype. The chain uses TRBV11-2 and TRBJ2-3, with TRBD2 identical over 9 bases. Germline CDR1 SGHAT, CDR2 FQNNGV. The CDR3 runs 15 residues. The trim removed 8 bases at V and 1 base at J, leaving 7 bases unmatched. The CDR3 region has the DNA TGTGCCAGCTCTCCTACTAGCGGGCGCACAGATACGCAGTATTTT. Its translation: CASSPTSGRTDTQYF. Combining the CDR3 with reference TRBV11-2 and TRBJ2-3 gives the whole variable domain EAGVAQSPRYKIIEKRQSVAFWCNPISGHATLYWYQQILGQGPKLLIQFQNNGVVDDSQLPKDRFSAERLKGVDSTLKIQPAKLEDSAVYLCASSPTSGRTDTQYFGPGTRLTVL.